This T cell receptor beta chain was documented in a study of shared clonotypes between healthy human individuals. General observations from the study: Blood alone was sampled, and tissue repertoires likely differ.

CDR1 and CDR2 from the germline V gene are SGHKS and YYEKEE (reference sequence). V shed 6 bases and J shed 0 bases, with 10 bases lying between them. This CDR3 has 14 residues. In the sorted-subset replicate PCRs, around 200 ng DNA, 25,000 to 30,000 T cell genomes, was used. Clones were sequenced by immunoSEQ multiplex PCR, and TCRdb holds only the in-frame ones, with some missing. The data contain about 1,500,000 clones, roughly 96% of them singletons. Notes on this clone: Its antigen remains unidentified.

The specimen sequenced was naive CD4+ T cells sorted from blood. Specified subset: CD45RA+ positively selected. The receptor's source is a man aged 25 to 40 in good health. The chain carries TRBV5-5 and TRBJ1-3; no clear D gene. The chain's CDR3 is CASKDPRSGNTIYF. The CDR3 DNA follows: TGTGCCAGCAAAGACCCACGCTCTGGAAACACCATATATTTT.